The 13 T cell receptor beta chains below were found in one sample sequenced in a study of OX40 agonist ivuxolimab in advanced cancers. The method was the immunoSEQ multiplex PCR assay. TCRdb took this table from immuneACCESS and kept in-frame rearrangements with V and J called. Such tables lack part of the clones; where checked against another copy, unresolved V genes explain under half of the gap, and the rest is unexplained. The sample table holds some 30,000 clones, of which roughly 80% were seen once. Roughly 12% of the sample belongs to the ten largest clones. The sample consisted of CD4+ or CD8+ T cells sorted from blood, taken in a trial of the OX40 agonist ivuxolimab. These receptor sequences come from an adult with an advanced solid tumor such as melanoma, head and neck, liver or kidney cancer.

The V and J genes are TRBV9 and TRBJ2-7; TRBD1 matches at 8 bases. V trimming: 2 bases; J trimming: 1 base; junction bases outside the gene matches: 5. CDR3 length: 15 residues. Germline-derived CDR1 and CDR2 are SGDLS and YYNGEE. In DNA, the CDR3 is TGTGCCAGCAGCGTCGCAGGGGGCAGTTCCTACGAGCAGTACTTC. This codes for CASSVAGGSSYEQYF.

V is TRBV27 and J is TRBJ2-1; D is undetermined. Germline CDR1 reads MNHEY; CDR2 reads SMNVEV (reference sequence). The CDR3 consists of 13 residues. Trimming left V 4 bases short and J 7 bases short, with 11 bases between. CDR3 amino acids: CASSYGVWNEQFF. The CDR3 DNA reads TGTGCCAGCAGTTATGGGGTTTGGAATGAGCAGTTCTTC.

CDR3 protein: CASTVEDNEQFF. CDR3 bases: TGCGCCAGCACCGTGGAGGACAATGAGCAGTTCTTC. V gene TRBV5-1 combines with J gene TRBJ2-1; a weak D match, TRBD2 (5 bases). Germline CDR1 SGHRS, CDR2 YFSETQ. The CDR3 covers 12 residues. Trimming shortened V by 6 bases and J by 5 bases, and 9 bases separated the two germline ends.

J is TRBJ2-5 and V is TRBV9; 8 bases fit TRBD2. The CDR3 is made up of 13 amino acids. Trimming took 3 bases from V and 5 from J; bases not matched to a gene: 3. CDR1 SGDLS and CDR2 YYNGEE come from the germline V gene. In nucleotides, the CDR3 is TGTGCCAGCAGCGAGGGGACTAGGGAGACCCAGTACTTC. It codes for CASSEGTRETQYF.

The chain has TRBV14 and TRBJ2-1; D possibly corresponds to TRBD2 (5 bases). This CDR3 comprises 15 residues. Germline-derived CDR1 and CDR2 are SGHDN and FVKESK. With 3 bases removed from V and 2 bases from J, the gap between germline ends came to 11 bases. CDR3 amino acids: CASSHEDLTYNEQFF. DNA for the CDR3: TGTGCCAGCAGCCATGAGGACTTAACCTACAATGAGCAGTTCTTC.

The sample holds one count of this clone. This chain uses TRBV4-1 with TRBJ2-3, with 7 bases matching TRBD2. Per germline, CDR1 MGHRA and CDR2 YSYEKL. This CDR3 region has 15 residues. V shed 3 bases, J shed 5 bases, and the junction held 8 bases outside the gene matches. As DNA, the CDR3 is TGCGCCAGCAGCCAGACTAGCAGGACACGAGATACGCAGTATTTT. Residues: CASSQTSRTRDTQYF.

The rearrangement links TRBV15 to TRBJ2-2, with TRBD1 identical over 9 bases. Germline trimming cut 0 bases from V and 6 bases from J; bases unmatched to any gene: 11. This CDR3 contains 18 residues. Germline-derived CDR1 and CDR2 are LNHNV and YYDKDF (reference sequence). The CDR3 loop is CATSRDLSWTGVAGELFF. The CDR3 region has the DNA TGTGCCACCAGCAGAGATCTTTCATGGACAGGGGTGGCCGGGGAGCTGTTTTTT.

The CDR3: CASRASSKGTGELFF. CDR3 in DNA: TGTGCCAGTAGGGCAAGTTCAAAAGGCACCGGGGAGCTGTTTTTT. The J gene is TRBJ2-2, the V gene TRBV19; D gene ambiguous. The CDR3 has 15 residues. Germline CDR1 is LNHDA and CDR2 is SQIVND (reference sequence). V lost 6 bases and J lost 4, with 15 bases in between.

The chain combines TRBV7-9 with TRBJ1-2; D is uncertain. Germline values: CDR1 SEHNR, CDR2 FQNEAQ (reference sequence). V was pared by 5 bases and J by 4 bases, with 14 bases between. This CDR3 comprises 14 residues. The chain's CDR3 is CASSQVGWSYGYTF. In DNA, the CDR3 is TGTGCCAGCAGCCAAGTGGGTTGGAGCTATGGCTACACCTTC.

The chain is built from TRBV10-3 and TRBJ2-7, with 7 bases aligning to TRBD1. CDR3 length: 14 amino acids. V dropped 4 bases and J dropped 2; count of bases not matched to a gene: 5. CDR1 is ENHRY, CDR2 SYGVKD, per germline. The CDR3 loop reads CAISVGDSTYEQYF. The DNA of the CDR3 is TGTGCCATCAGTGTTGGGGACAGTACCTACGAGCAGTACTTC.

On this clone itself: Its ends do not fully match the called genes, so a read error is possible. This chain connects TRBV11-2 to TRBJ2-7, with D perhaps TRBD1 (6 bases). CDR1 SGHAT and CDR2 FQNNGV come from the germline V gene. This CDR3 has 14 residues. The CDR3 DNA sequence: TGTGCCAACAGCCCACAGGGATTCTCCTACGAGCAGTACTTC. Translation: CANSPQGFSYEQYF.

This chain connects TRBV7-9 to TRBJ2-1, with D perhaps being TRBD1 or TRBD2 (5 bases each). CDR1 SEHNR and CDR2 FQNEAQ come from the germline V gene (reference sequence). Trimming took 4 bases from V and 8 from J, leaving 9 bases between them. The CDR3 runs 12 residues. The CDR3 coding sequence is TGTGCCAGCAGCTCCGGGACCTATGAGCAGTTCTTC. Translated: CASSSGTYEQFF.

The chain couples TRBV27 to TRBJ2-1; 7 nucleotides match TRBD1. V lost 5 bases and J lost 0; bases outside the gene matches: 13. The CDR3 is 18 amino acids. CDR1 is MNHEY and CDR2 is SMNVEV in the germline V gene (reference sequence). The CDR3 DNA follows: TGTGCCAGCAGTGAGAAGTACAGGGGTTTGAGCTCCTACAATGAGCAGTTCTTC. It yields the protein CASSEKYRGLSSYNEQFF.